Listed here are 11 T cell receptor beta chains from one sample, sequenced in a study of blood T cells in healthy people across ages. Next came a second PCR, run for roughly 6 to 11 cycles, which used a sample-barcoded 5' primer along with a J-beta primer mix. TCRdb itself ran the 5' RACE reads through MiXCR, one entry per CDR3 protein. This sample has approximately 780,000 distinct CDR3 sequences; 25% to 30% occur once, and the top ten carry around 3%. These sequences were also reported in another study, on T cells of mothers and their children.

What was sequenced was blood. Receptors were obtained from a boy younger than 18 in good health.

This chain links TRBV25-1 with TRBJ1-4; D remains unclear. The CDR3 totals 15 residues. Germline loops: CDR1 MGHDK, CDR2 SYGVNS. V was trimmed by 5 bases and J by 1 base, leaving 11 bases between them. This chain's CDR3 is CASSRTRETNEKLFF. CDR3 in DNA: TGTGCCAGCAGTAGAACAAGGGAAACTAATGAAAAACTGTTTTTT.

This clonotype showed up many times. The V gene is TRBV4-2, the J gene TRBJ2-5; 10 positions agree with TRBD2. The length of the CDR3 is 15 residues. V was pared by 0 bases and J by 4 bases, with 2 bases of the junction left unmatched. The germline gives CDR1 LGHNA, CDR2 YNFKEQ. For the CDR3, the DNA is TGTGCCAGCAGCCAAGAGGAGCGGGGGGGAGAGACCCAGTACTTC. It encodes CASSQEERGGETQYF.

This clonotype appeared a few times. The chain employs TRBV29-1 and TRBJ2-5; 8 bases align to TRBD1. The J call is uncertain, as TRBJ2-1 better fits the DNA end. CDR1 SQVTM and CDR2 ANQGSEA come from the germline V gene. This CDR3 is 12 amino acids long. The CDR3 spells CSAAQGADEQFF. In DNA, the CDR3 is TGCAGCGCTGCTCAGGGGGCCGATGAGCAGTTCTTC.

The sample holds a few counts of this clonotype. The chain links TRBV27 to TRBJ1-4; D gene unclear. Germline assignment: CDR1 MNHEY and CDR2 SMNVEV (reference sequence). The CDR3 covers 19 residues. The germline V and J ends were trimmed by 6 bases and 0 bases, with 23 bases remaining between them. DNA of the CDR3: TGTGCCAGCAGCCGACACATCTCCCTACACCTTGCAACTAATGAAAAACTGTTTTTT. It encodes CASSRHISLHLATNEKLFF.

This clonotype was seen more than once but under ten times. The CDR3 region is CASSVTKYQETQYF. CDR3 nucleotide sequence: TGTGCCAGTAGCGTCACTAAGTACCAAGAGACCCAGTACTTC. This sequence joins TRBV27 and TRBJ2-5, with D perhaps matching TRBD2 (5 bases). The CDR3 contains 14 residues. Trimming took off 9 bases at V and 0 bases at J, with 14 bases between the two ends. The germline CDR1 and CDR2 sequences are MNHEY and SMNVEV (reference sequence).

The chain employs TRBV30 and TRBJ1-2; perhaps TRBD1 as D (6 bases). CDR3 length equals 18 residues. The V gene's germline CDR1 is GTSNPN and CDR2 SVGIG (reference sequence). Trimming left V 0 bases short and J 8 bases short, with 28 bases between. The CDR3 is CAWSVGTYRASRAEGYTF. The CDR3 region has the DNA TGTGCCTGGAGTGTTGGTACATACAGGGCGTCTCGGGCAGAGGGCTACACCTTC. Together with reference TRBV30 and TRBJ1-2, the CDR3 gives the full variable domain: SQTIHQWPATLVQPVGSPLSLECTVEGTSNPNLYWYRQAAGRGLQLLFYSVGIGQISSEVPQNLSASRPQDRQFILSSKKLLLSDSGFYLCAWSVGTYRASRAEGYTFGSGTRLTVV.

The chain links TRBV6-1 to TRBJ1-2; D call uncertain. From germline, CDR1 is MNHNS and CDR2 SASEGT. V lost 2 bases and J lost 4, with 11 bases in between. The CDR3 spans 14 residues. CDR3 protein: CASSEQDKFYGYTF. The CDR3 bases are TGTGCCAGCAGTGAACAAGACAAGTTCTATGGCTACACCTTC.

This clonotype has just a few counts. V gene TRBV27 combines with J gene TRBJ1-6, with TRBD1 matching 9 bases. This CDR3 has 15 residues. The trim removed 4 bases at V and 10 bases at J, leaving 8 bases unmatched. The V gene's germline CDR1 is MNHEY and CDR2 SMNVEV (reference sequence). For the CDR3, the DNA is TGTGCCAGCAGTTGGGGGGACAGGGCACGATCACCCCTCCACTTT. Translation gives CASSWGDRARSPLHF.

The CDR3 protein is CATSDEGTSGYTQYF. DNA for the CDR3: TGTGCCACCAGTGACGAGGGGACTAGCGGGTATACGCAGTATTTT. The chain links TRBV24-1 to TRBJ2-3; TRBD2 aligns across 12 bases. The V segment lost 4 bases and the J segment 7 bases; nucleotides outside the gene matches: 5. CDR1 KGHDR and CDR2 SFDVKD come from the germline V gene. The CDR3 runs to 15 residues.

This clonotype has a count of ten or more. This rearrangement joins TRBV7-9 to TRBJ2-6; no firm D call. Germline V gene data show CDR1 as SEHNR and CDR2 as FQNEAQ (reference sequence). The V and J ends lost 5 bases and 4 bases respectively, with 6 bases between them. The CDR3 is 13 residues long. The CDR3 DNA reads TGTGCCAGCAGCCCCGCCGGGGCCAACGTCCTGACTTTC. Translated: CASSPAGANVLTF.

This clonotype was detected only a few times. The rearrangement uses TRBV6-6 and TRBJ2-3; a weak D match, TRBD2 (5 bases). The V end lost 0 bases, the J end lost 4 bases, and 14 bases lay between the germline ends. This CDR3 has 16 residues. The germline V gene encodes CDR1 MNHNY and CDR2 SVGAGI (reference sequence). CDR3 amino acids: CASSYSNGISADTQYF. The DNA for the CDR3 is TGTGCCAGCAGTTACTCGAACGGGATTAGCGCAGATACGCAGTATTTT.